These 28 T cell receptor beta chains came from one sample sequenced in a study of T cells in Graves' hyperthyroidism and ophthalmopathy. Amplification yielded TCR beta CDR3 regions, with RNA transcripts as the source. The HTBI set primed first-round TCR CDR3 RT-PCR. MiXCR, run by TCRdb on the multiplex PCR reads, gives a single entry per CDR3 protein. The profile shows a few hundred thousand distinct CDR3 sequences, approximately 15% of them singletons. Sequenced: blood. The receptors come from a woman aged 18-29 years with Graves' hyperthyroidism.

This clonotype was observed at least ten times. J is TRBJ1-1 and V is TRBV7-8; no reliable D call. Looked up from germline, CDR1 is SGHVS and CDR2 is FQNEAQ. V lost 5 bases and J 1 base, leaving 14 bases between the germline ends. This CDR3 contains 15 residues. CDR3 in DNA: TGTGCCAGCAGCCTCACTGCGGACCGGAACACTGAAGCTTTCTTT. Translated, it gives CASSLTADRNTEAFF.

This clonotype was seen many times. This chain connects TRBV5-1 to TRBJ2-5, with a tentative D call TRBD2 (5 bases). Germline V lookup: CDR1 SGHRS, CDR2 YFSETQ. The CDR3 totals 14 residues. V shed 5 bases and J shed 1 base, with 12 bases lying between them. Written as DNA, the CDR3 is TGCGCCAGCAGTATGGAGGACGCCCAAGAGACCCAGTACTTC. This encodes CASSMEDAQETQYF.

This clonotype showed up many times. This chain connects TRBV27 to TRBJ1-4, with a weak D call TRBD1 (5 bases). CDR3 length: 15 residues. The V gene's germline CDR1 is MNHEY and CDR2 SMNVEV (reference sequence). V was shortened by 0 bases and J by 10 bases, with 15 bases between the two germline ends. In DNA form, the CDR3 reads TGTGCCAGCAGTTTATCTCCAGGGAAGGTTCGAAAACTGTTTTTT. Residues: CASSLSPGKVRKLFF.

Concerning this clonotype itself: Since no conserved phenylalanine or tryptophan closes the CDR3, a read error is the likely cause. CDR3 in DNA: TGTGCCAGCTCCCCCCTGACAGAAAGCTCTGGAAACACCATATATCTT. Translated: CASSPLTESSGNTIYL. The chain links TRBV18 to TRBJ1-3; a possible D gene is TRBD1 (5 bases). The CDR3 is 16 amino acids. With 6 bases removed from V and 0 bases from J, the gap between germline ends came to 15 bases. CDR1 is KGHSH, CDR2 LQKENI, per germline.

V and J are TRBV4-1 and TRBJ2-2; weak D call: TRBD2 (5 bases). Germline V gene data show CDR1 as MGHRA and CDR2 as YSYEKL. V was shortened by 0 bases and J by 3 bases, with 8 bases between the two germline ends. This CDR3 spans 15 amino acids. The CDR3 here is CASSQEEGYTGELFF. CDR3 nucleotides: TGCGCCAGCAGCCAAGAAGAGGGATACACCGGGGAGCTGTTTTTT.

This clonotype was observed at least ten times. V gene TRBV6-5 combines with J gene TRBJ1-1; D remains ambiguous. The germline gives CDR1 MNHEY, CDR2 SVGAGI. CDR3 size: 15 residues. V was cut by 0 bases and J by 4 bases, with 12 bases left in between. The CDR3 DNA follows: TGTGCCAGCAGTTACTCGACCGGGGTTGGCACTGAAGCTTTCTTT. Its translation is CASSYSTGVGTEAFF.

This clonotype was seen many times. This chain's CDR3 is CSAKLRQGITEAFF. The CDR3, as DNA: TGCAGTGCAAAGCTCCGACAGGGGATAACTGAAGCTTTCTTT. This sequence joins TRBV20-1 and TRBJ1-1; TRBD1 aligns across 8 bases. Germline values: CDR1 DFQATT, CDR2 SNEGSKA (reference sequence). V was clipped by 6 bases and J by 5 bases; unmatched bases: 11. CDR3 size: 14 residues.

The CDR3 DNA reads as TGTGCCAGCAGCGCCACCCGGGGAGCGGGGACTAGCGGGAAGAGCTCCTACGAGCAGTACTTC. Residues: CASSATRGAGTSGKSSYEQYF. This sequence joins TRBV7-6 and TRBJ2-7, with TRBD2 identical over 13 bases. The CDR3 has 21 residues. Germline V gene sequence: CDR1 SGHVS, CDR2 FNYEAQ. Losses at the gene ends were 5 bases for V and 0 bases for J; bases not matched to a gene: 19.

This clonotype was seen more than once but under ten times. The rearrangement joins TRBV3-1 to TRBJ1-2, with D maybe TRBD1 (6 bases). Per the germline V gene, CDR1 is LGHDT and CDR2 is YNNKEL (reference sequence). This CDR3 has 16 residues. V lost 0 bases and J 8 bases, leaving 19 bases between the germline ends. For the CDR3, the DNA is TGTGCCAGCAGCCAAGACGAGGGGGACGGGTCCCGAGGCTACACCTTC. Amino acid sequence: CASSQDEGDGSRGYTF.

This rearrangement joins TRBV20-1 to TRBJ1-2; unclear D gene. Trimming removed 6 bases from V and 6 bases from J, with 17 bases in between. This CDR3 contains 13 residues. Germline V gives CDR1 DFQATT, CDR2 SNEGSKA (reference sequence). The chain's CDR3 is CSAPPRRDDGYTF. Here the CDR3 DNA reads TGCAGTGCCCCCCCGCGAAGGGATGATGGCTACACCTTC.

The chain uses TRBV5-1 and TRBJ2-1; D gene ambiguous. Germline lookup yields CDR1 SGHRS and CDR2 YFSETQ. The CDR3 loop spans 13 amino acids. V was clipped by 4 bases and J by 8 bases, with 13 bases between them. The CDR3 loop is CASSPGPVDEQFF. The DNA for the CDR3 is TGCGCCAGCAGCCCCGGCCCGGTGGATGAGCAGTTCTTC. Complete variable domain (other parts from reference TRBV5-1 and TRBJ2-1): KAGVTQTPRYLIKTRGQQVTLSCSPISGHRSVSWYQQTPGQGLQFLFEYFSETQRNKGNFPGRFSGRQFSNSRSEMNVSTLELGDSALYLCASSPGPVDEQFFGPGTRLTVL.

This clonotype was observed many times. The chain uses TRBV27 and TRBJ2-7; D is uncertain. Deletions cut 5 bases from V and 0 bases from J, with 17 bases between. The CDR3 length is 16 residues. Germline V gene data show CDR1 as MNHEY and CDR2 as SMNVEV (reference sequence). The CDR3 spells CASSTFGQSVSYEQYF. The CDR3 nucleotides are TGTGCCAGCAGTACGTTCGGTCAGTCCGTCTCCTACGAGCAGTACTTC.

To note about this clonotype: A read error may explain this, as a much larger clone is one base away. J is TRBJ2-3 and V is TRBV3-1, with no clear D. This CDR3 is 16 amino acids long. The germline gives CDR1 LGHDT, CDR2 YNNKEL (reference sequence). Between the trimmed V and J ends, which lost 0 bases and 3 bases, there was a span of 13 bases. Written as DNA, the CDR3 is TGTGCCAGCAGCCAAGACTTGCCGTTTCGGACAGATACGCAGTATTTT. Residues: CASSQDLPFRTDTQYF.

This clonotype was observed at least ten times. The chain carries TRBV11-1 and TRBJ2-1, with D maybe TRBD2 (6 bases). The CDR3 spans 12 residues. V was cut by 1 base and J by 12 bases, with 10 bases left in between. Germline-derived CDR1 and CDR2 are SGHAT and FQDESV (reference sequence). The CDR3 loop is CASSLGEAGQFF. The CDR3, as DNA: TGTGCCAGCAGCTTAGGGGAGGCTGGGCAGTTCTTC.

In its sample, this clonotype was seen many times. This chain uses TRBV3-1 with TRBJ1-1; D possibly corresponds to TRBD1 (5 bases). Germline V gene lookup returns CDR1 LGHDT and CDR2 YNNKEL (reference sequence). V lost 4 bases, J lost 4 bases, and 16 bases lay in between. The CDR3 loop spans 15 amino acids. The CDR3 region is CASSPGTGGFTEAFF. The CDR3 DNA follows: TGTGCCAGCAGCCCGGGGACGGGGGGTTTCACTGAAGCTTTCTTT.

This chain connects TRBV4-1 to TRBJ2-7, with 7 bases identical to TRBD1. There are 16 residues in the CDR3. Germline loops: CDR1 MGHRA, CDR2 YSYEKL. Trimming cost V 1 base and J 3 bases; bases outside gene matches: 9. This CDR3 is CASSQGYGAGGYEQYV. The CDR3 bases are TGCGCCAGCAGCCAAGGATATGGTGCAGGGGGCTACGAGCAGTACGTC.

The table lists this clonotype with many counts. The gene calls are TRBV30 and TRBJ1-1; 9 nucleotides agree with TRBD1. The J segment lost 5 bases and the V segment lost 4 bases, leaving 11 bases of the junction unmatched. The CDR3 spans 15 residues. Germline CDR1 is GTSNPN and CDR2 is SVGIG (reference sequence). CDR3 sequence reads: CAWTLSGTGFTEAFF. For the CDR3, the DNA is TGTGCCTGGACCCTATCAGGGACAGGGTTTACTGAAGCTTTCTTT.

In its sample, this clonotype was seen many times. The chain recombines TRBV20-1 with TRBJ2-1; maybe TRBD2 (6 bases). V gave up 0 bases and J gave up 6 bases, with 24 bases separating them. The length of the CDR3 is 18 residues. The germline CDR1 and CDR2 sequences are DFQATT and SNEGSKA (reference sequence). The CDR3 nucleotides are TGCAGTGCTAGAGATCGTGGGGGGACTCAACTTTGGGGCAATGAGCAGTTCTTC. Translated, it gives CSARDRGGTQLWGNEQFF.

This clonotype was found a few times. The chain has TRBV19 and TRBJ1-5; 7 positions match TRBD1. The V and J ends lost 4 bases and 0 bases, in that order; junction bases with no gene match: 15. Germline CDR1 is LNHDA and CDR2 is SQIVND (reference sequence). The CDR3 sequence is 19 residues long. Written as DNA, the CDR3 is TGTGCCAGTAGTAAGAGGACAGGAAAGTGGACCTATAGCAATCAGCCCCAGCATTTT. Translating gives CASSKRTGKWTYSNQPQHF.

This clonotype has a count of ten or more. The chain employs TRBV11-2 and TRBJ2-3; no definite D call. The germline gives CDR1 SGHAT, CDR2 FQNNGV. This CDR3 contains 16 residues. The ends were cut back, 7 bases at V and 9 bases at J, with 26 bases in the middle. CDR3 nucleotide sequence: TGTGCCAGCACCGACACATATAGTGGTCTCATAGGGACGCAGTATTTT. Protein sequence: CASTDTYSGLIGTQYF.

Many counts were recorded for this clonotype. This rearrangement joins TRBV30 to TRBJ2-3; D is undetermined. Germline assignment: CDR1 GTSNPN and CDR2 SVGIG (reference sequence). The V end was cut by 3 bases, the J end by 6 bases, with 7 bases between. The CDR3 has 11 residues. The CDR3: CAWRVEDTQYF. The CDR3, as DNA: TGTGCCTGGAGAGTGGAGGATACGCAGTATTTT.

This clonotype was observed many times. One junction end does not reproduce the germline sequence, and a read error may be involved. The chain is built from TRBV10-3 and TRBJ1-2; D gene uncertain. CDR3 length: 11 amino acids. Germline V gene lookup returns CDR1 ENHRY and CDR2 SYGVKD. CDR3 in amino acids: CATQINDGYTF. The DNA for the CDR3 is TGTGCCACCCAGATTAACGATGGCTACACCTTC.

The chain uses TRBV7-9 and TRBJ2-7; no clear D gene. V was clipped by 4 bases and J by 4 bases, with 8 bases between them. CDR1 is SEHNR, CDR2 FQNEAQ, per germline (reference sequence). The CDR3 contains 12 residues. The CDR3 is CASSSLLYEQYF. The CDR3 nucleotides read TGTGCCAGCAGCTCGTTATTATACGAGCAGTACTTC.

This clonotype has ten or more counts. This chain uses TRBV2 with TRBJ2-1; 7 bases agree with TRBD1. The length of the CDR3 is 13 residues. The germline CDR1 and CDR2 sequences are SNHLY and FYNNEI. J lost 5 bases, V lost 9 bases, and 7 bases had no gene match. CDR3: CASERDRNNEQFF. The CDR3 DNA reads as TGTGCCAGTGAGAGGGACAGAAACAATGAGCAGTTCTTC.

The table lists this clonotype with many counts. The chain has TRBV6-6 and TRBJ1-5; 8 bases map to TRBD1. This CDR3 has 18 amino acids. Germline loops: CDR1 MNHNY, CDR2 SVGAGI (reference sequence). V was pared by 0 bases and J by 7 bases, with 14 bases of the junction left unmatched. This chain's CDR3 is CASSYSRTSDRGTQPQHF. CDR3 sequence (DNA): TGTGCCAGCAGTTACTCGAGAACATCCGACAGGGGAACACAGCCCCAGCATTTT.

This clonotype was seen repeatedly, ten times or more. The CDR3 here is CASSPNTNTEAFF. CDR3 sequence (DNA): TGTGCCAGCAGTCCGAACACGAACACTGAAGCTTTCTTT. The V gene is TRBV12-3 or TRBV12-4, the J gene TRBJ1-1; D is undetermined. The CDR3 runs 13 residues. V gave up 5 bases and J gave up 1 base, with 8 bases separating them.

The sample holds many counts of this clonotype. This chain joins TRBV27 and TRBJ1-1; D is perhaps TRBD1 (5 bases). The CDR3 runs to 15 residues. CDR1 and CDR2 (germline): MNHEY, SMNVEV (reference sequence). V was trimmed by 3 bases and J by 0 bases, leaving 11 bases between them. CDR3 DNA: TGTGCCAGCAGTTTTGTAGCGGGGGTGAACACTGAAGCTTTCTTT. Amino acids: CASSFVAGVNTEAFF.

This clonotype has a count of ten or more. CDR3 nucleotides: TGTGCCAGCAGCTTAGTGGGTTTGCCGGGGTTTTACGAGCAGTACTTC. Translating it yields CASSLVGLPGFYEQYF. The chain is built from TRBV7-9 and TRBJ2-7, with a tentative D call TRBD2 (5 bases). CDR1 and CDR2 from the germline V gene are SEHNR and FQNEAQ (reference sequence). The CDR3 runs 16 residues. V shed 1 base and J shed 4 bases, with 17 bases lying between them.